Described below is a single T cell receptor beta chain sequence and its context. This sample stems from a study of control samples from healthy donors and cancer patients. Assay: immunoSEQ multiplex PCR; the TCRdb copy retains only in-frame clones and omits some. The sample includes around 250,000 clones, approximately 80% of them seen just once. Germline-derived CDR1 and CDR2 are SNHLY and FYNNEI. Trimming pared 4 bases from V and 2 bases from J, leaving 12 bases between. This CDR3 comprises 14 residues. The chain carries TRBV2 and TRBJ2-7, with D possibly called TRBD1 or TRBD2 (6 bases each). This clonotype was sampled from a woman aged 55-75 years with lung cancer. The material sequenced was PBMCs. CDR3 bases: TGTGCCAGCAGTGTTGGTCGGGGGCCCTACGAGCAGTACTTC. Protein sequence: CASSVGRGPYEQYF.